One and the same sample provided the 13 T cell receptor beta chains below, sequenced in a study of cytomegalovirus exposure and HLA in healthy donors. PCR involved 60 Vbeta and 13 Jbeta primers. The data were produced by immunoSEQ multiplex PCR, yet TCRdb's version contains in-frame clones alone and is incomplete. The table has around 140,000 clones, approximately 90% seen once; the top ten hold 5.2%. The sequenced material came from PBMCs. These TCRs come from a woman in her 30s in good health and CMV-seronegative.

CDR3 sequence (DNA): TGTGCCAGCAGTTCGGCGACAGATATGAACACTGAAGCTTTCTTT. The encoded protein is CASSSATDMNTEAFF. The chain recombines TRBV28 with TRBJ1-1, with D maybe TRBD1 (5 bases). The V and J ends lost 4 bases and 0 bases respectively, with 12 bases between them. Germline lookup yields CDR1 MDHEN and CDR2 SYDVKM. CDR3 length: 15 amino acids. The variable domain in full, completed from reference TRBV28 and TRBJ1-1, reads DVKVTQSSRYLVKRTGEKVFLECVQDMDHENMFWYRQDPGLGLRLIYFSYDVKMKEKGDIPEGYSVSREKKERFSLILESASTNQTSMYLCASSSATDMNTEAFFGQGTRLTVV.

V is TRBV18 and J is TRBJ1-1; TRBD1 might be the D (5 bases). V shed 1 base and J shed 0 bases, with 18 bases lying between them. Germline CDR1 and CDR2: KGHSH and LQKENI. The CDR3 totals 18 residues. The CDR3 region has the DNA TGTGCCAGCTCACCACTCCGGGCCGGGGGGAAAGTGAACACTGAAGCTTTCTTT. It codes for CASSPLRAGGKVNTEAFF.

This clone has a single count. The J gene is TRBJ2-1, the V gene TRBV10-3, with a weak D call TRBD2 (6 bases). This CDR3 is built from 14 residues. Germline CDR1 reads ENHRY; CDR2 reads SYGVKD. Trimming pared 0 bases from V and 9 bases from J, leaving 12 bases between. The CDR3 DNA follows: TGTGCCATCAGTGAGTCCCCACTAGCAGTTGAGCAGTTCTTC. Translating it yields CAISESPLAVEQFF.

The CDR3, as DNA: TGTGCCAGCAGTAGAACTATACTGGACAACAATGAGCAGTTCTTC. As protein: CASSRTILDNNEQFF. This chain uses TRBV28 with TRBJ2-1, with D perhaps matching TRBD1 (5 bases). CDR1 and CDR2 (germline): MDHEN, SYDVKM. V was shortened by 5 bases and J by 5 bases, with 16 bases between the two germline ends. The length of the CDR3 is 15 residues.

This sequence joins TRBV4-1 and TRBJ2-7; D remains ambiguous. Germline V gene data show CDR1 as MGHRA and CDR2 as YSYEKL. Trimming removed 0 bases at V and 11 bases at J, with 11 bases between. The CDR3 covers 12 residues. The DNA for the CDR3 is TGCGCCAGCAGCCAAGATTCGAGTGATAAGTACTTC. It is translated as CASSQDSSDKYF.

Here the CDR3 reads CASSIAGRGVYGYTF. CDR3 DNA sequence: TGTGCCAGTAGTATAGCAGGACGCGGGGTCTATGGCTACACCTTC. The rearrangement uses TRBV19 and TRBJ1-2; D gene ambiguous. This CDR3 is built from 15 residues. The germline CDR1 and CDR2 sequences are LNHDA and SQIVND (reference sequence). Between the trimmed V and J ends, which lost 1 base and 4 bases, there was a span of 13 bases.

CDR3 coding DNA: TGCAGCGCAGGTACCAGACTAGCCACCAAAAACATTCAGTACTTC. This sequence encodes CSAGTRLATKNIQYF. J is TRBJ2-4 and V is TRBV29-1, with 7 bases matching TRBD2. CDR3 size: 15 residues. Germline V lookup: CDR1 SQVTM, CDR2 ANQGSEA. V lost 7 bases to trimming and J lost 2 bases; unmatched junction nucleotides: 11.

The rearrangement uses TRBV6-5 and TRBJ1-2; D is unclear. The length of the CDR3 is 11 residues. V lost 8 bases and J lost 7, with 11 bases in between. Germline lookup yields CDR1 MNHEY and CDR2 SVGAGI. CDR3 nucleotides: TGTGCCAGCGGCAGTGTCGCTGGCTACACCTTC. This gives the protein CASGSVAGYTF.

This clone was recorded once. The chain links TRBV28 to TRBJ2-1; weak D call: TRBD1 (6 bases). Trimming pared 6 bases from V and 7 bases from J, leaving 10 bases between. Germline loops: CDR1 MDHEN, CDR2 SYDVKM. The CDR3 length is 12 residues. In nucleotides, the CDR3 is TGTGCCAGCAGACCAGGGGCAAATGAGCAGTTCTTC. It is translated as CASRPGANEQFF.

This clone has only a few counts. The CDR3 sequence is CASSQNRVSYTEAFF. The CDR3 nucleotides are TGCGCCAGCAGCCAAAACAGGGTATCGTACACTGAAGCTTTCTTT. The chain has TRBV4-3 and TRBJ1-1, with a weak D call TRBD1 (6 bases). V was shortened by 2 bases and J by 3 bases, with 13 bases between the two germline ends. Germline CDR1 and CDR2: LGHNA and YSLEER. This CDR3 contains 15 residues.

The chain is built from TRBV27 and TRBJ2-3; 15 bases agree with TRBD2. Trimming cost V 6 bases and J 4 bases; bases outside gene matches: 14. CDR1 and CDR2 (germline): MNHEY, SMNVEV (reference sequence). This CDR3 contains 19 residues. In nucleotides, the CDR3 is TGTGCCAGCAGCCATAAGGCCCCCGGACTAGCGGGGGGGCCAGATACGCAGTATTTT. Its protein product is CASSHKAPGLAGGPDTQYF.

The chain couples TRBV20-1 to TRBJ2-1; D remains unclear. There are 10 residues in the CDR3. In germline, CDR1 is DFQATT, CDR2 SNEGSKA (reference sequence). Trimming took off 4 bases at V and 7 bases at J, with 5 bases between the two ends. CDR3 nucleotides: TGCAGTGCTAACTTGAATGAGCAGTTCTTC. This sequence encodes CSANLNEQFF.

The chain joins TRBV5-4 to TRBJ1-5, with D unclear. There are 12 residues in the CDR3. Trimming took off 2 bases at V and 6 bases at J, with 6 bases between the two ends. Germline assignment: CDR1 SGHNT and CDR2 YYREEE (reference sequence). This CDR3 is CASSFPGQPQHF. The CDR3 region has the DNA TGTGCCAGCAGCTTCCCGGGTCAGCCCCAGCATTTT.